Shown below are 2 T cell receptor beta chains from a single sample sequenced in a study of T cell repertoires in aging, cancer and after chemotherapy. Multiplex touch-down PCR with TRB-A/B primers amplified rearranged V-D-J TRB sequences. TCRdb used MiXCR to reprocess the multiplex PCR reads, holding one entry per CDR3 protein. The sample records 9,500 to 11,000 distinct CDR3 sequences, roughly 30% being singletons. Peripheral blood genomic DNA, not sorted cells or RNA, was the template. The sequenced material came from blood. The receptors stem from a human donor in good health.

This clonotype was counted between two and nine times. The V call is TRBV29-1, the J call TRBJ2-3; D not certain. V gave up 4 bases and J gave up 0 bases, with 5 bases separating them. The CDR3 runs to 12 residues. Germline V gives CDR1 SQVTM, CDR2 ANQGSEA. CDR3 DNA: TGCAGCGTTGCAGTGAGCACAGATACGCAGTATTTT. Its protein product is CSVAVSTDTQYF.

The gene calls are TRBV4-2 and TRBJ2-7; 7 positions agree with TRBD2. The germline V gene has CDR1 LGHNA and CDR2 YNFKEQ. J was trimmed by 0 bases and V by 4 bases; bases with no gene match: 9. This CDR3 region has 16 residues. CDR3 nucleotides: TGTGCCAGCAGCCCTTTAAACGGGGGGACCTCCTACGAGCAGTACTTC. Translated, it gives CASSPLNGGTSYEQYF.